One sample yielded the 14 T cell receptor beta chains listed below, sequenced in a study of blood T cell repertoires in COVID-19. Sequenced by immunoSEQ multiplex PCR; TCRdb stores in-frame clones only, minus some. The sample consists of about 130,000 clones, approximately 88% of them appearing once. Sequenced sample: peripheral blood. These receptors were obtained from a woman under 40 who had recovered from COVID-19.

This clone appeared once. The chain is built from TRBV6-5 and TRBJ1-4; a weak D match, TRBD1 (6 bases). CDR3 length: 13 residues. Germline V CDR1 and CDR2: MNHEY, SVGAGI. V was shortened by 6 bases and J by 5 bases, with 10 bases between the two germline ends. The CDR3 loop is CASRQGLNEKLFF. In DNA, the CDR3 is TGTGCCAGCAGACAGGGATTAAATGAAAAACTGTTTTTT.

CDR3 coding DNA: TGCGCCAGCAGCCAAGAACAGGGAAACACCATATATTTT. Amino acid sequence: CASSQEQGNTIYF. The chain recombines TRBV4-1 with TRBJ1-3, with D unresolved. CDR3 length: 13 residues. CDR1 is MGHRA and CDR2 is YSYEKL in the germline V gene. The V and J ends lost 0 bases and 4 bases respectively, with 4 bases between them.

This rearrangement joins TRBV11-1 to TRBJ2-2, with D uncertain. The CDR3 contains 12 residues. Trimming cost V 5 bases and J 7 bases, with 8 bases left between them. The germline CDR1 and CDR2 sequences are SGHAT and FQDESV (reference sequence). The CDR3 sequence: CASSIFGGELFF. The CDR3 coding sequence is TGTGCCAGCAGCATTTTCGGCGGGGAGCTGTTTTTT.

This chain connects TRBV18 to TRBJ1-1; 7 bases match TRBD1. The trim removed 3 bases at V and 0 bases at J, leaving 7 bases unmatched. The CDR3 runs to 16 residues. In germline, CDR1 is KGHSH, CDR2 LQKENI. The CDR3 is CASSPTSGQMNTEAFF. In DNA, the CDR3 is TGTGCCAGCTCACCTACTTCGGGACAGATGAACACTGAAGCTTTCTTT.

This clone was observed a single time. V and J are TRBV19 and TRBJ2-5, with D tentatively TRBD1 (5 bases). Deletions cut 5 bases from V and 6 bases from J, with 13 bases between. The CDR3 length is 13 residues. In germline, CDR1 is LNHDA, CDR2 SQIVND (reference sequence). The CDR3 bases are TGTGCCAGTAGTCAGGGTGGTGGAAAGACCCAGTACTTC. Translation: CASSQGGGKTQYF.

J is TRBJ1-4 and V is TRBV19; D gene unclear. V was clipped by 5 bases and J by 7 bases, with 20 bases between them. Germline loops: CDR1 LNHDA, CDR2 SQIVND (reference sequence). The CDR3 spans 16 residues. CDR3 sequence (DNA): TGTGCCAGTAGTGACCCCTCGACGGGGAGGCGTGAAAAACTGTTTTTT. Protein: CASSDPSTGRREKLFF.

The chain's CDR3 is CASSEAVGTSAWIQYF. The CDR3 DNA sequence: TGTGCCAGCAGTGAAGCGGTAGGGACTAGCGCATGGATTCAGTACTTC. This chain links TRBV2 with TRBJ2-4, with 10 nucleotides matching TRBD2. V lost 0 bases, J lost 10 bases, and 9 bases stayed unmatched. In germline, CDR1 is SNHLY, CDR2 FYNNEI. CDR3 length: 16 residues.

This sequence joins TRBV5-1 and TRBJ2-7; 9 bases agree with TRBD1. Germline CDR1 and CDR2: SGHRS and YFSETQ. This CDR3 spans 14 amino acids. The V and J ends lost 0 bases and 5 bases, in that order; junction bases with no gene match: 3. The CDR3 DNA is TGCGCCAGCAGCTTGGTACAGGGGGCCCACGAGCAGTACTTC. The encoded protein is CASSLVQGAHEQYF.

The genes are TRBV5-6 and TRBJ1-3; D uncertain. CDR1 and CDR2 from the germline V gene are SGHDT and YYEEEE. Trimming left V 2 bases short and J 2 bases short, with 11 bases between. The CDR3 loop spans 15 amino acids. The CDR3 DNA reads TGTGCCAGCAGCTTTTATTCCACAGCTGGAAACACCATATATTTT. Protein: CASSFYSTAGNTIYF.

The chain couples TRBV6-5 to TRBJ1-2, with 8 nucleotides matching TRBD1. This CDR3 has 16 residues. Per germline, CDR1 MNHEY and CDR2 SVGAGI. The trim removed 4 bases at V and 0 bases at J, leaving 7 bases unmatched. The CDR3 region has the DNA TGTGCCAGCAGTTTTGGACAGGGATCGGCTAACTATGGCTACACCTTC. Encoded protein: CASSFGQGSANYGYTF.

The rearrangement uses TRBV15 and TRBJ2-1; the match to TRBD2 covers 12 bases. This CDR3 is 18 amino acids long. Germline CDR1 LNHNV, CDR2 YYDKDF (reference sequence). Losses at the gene ends were 0 bases for V and 8 bases for J; bases not matched to a gene: 11. The CDR3 nucleotides are TGTGCCACCAGCAGAGAGGTCCTAGCGGGAGGGCCGACCGATGAGCAGTTCTTC. Translating it yields CATSREVLAGGPTDEQFF.

The chain links TRBV6-6 to TRBJ2-5; D possibly corresponds to TRBD2 (6 bases). Germline V CDR1 and CDR2: MNHNY, SVGAGI (reference sequence). CDR3 length equals 18 residues. V was pared by 5 bases and J by 0 bases, with 22 bases between. CDR3 residues: CASSPRGIVGQNQETQYF. The CDR3 DNA is TGTGCCAGCAGTCCCCGGGGGATTGTAGGGCAGAACCAAGAGACCCAGTACTTC.

This CDR3 is CASSLDLYGYTF. CDR3 nucleotide sequence: TGTGCCAGCAGTTTAGATCTCTATGGCTACACCTTC. The V gene is TRBV12-3 or TRBV12-4, the J gene TRBJ1-2; D not certain. The CDR3 length is 12 residues. Trimming cost V 1 base and J 4 bases, with 4 bases left between them.

This clone has just a few counts. J is TRBJ1-5 and V is TRBV30, with a tentative D call TRBD1 (6 bases). The CDR3 extends over 13 amino acids. The germline gives CDR1 GTSNPN, CDR2 SVGIG (reference sequence). The germline V and J ends were trimmed by 1 base and 5 bases, with 9 bases remaining between them. CDR3 DNA: TGTGCCTGGAGTGGGACAGCACATCAGCCCCAGCATTTT. Protein: CAWSGTAHQPQHF. The full variable domain, its missing parts supplied by reference TRBV30 and TRBJ1-5, is SQTIHQWPATLVQPVGSPLSLECTVEGTSNPNLYWYRQAAGRGLQLLFYSVGIGQISSEVPQNLSASRPQDRQFILSSKKLLLSDSGFYLCAWSGTAHQPQHFGDGTRLSIL.